This paragraph reports one T cell receptor (beta chain). Its matching antigen is unknown. From RNA transcripts, TCR beta CDR3 regions were amplified. HTBI primers were employed in a first-round RT-PCR of the TCR CDR3. TCRdb independently ran MiXCR on the multiplex PCR reads; one entry per CDR3 protein. The sample records roughly 300,000 distinct CDR3 sequences, about 25% being singletons. The CDR3 consists of 15 residues. Per germline, CDR1 MNHEY and CDR2 SVGAGI. V gave up 0 bases and J gave up 6 bases; unmatched junction bases: 7. Patients were aged 18 to 65, had disease duration under 2 months, and had newly diagnosed hyperthyroidism. Pregnant or lactating patients were excluded, as were those with uncontrolled infection or other autoimmune disease. Diagnoses rested on clinical symptoms, serum thyroxine and TRAb, thyroid ultrasound and orbital computed tomography. This entry belongs to a study of T cells in Graves' hyperthyroidism and ophthalmopathy. Overall study findings and caveats: Within blood appeared most thyroid clonotypes that had expanded above 0.001.

Source material: blood. The chain recombines TRBV6-5 with TRBJ2-7; TRBD1 aligns across 8 bases. This TCR was sampled from a man aged 35-49 years with Graves' hyperthyroidism that later progressed to Graves' ophthalmopathy. In nucleotides, the CDR3 is TGTGCCAGCAGTTACTCCGGACAGGGCACCTTCGAGCAGTACTTC. This encodes CASSYSGQGTFEQYF.